Listed below are T cell receptor beta chains from one sample, sequenced in a study of blood T cells in healthy people across ages. TCRdb re-called the 5' RACE reads through MiXCR, storing one row per CDR3 protein. The repertoire holds under 1,000,000 distinct CDR3 sequences, with around half as singletons. What was sequenced was blood. These receptors were collected from a man at least 80 years old in good health. The CDR3 runs from the conserved cysteine through the conserved F or W. A D gene is named only where the DNA matches it firmly. The size field is filled for only some rows; it gives once, few, many or a size class.

clone_size: many; j_call: TRBJ2-3; d_call: TRBD1; v_call: TRBV24-1; cdr3_aa: CATSDPGQGSDTQYF; cdr3_nt: TGTGCCACCAGTGATCCAGGACAGGGATCAGATACGCAGTATTTT
clone_size: many; j_call: TRBJ2-1; d_call: TRBD2; v_call: TRBV7-8; cdr3_aa: CASSLKGGGRAINEQFF; cdr3_nt: TGTGCCAGCAGCTTAAAGGGTGGAGGGAGGGCCATCAATGAGCAGTTCTTC
clone_size: .; j_call: TRBJ2-3; d_call: .; v_call: TRBV13; cdr3_aa: CASSALLITDTQYF; cdr3_nt: TGTGCCAGCAGCGCACTCCTCATCACAGATACGCAGTATTTT
clone_size: .; j_call: TRBJ2-5; d_call: TRBD1; v_call: TRBV6-6; cdr3_aa: CASSYGDRAQETQYF; cdr3_nt: TGTGCCAGCAGTTACGGGGACAGGGCCCAAGAGACCCAGTACTTC
clone_size: .; j_call: TRBJ2-1; d_call: TRBD2; v_call: TRBV20-1; cdr3_aa: CSAPDSGSNEQFF; cdr3_nt: TGCAGTGCCCCAGATAGCGGGAGCAATGAGCAGTTCTTC
clone_size: .; j_call: TRBJ2-2; d_call: .; v_call: TRBV7-2; cdr3_aa: CASSLGGTWNTGELFF; cdr3_nt: TGTGCCAGCAGCTTAGGGGGGACTTGGAACACCGGGGAGCTGTTTTTT
clone_size: few; j_call: TRBJ2-3; d_call: TRBD2; v_call: TRBV9; cdr3_aa: CASSVVPGGRDTQYF; cdr3_nt: TGTGCCAGCAGCGTAGTCCCGGGAGGTCGAGATACGCAGTATTTT
clone_size: .; j_call: TRBJ2-7; d_call: TRBD2; v_call: TRBV7-2; cdr3_aa: CASSWTSGGSYNEQYF; cdr3_nt: TGTGCCAGCAGCTGGACTAGCGGGGGCTCCTACAATGAGCAGTACTTC
clone_size: .; j_call: TRBJ1-4; d_call: TRBD1; v_call: TRBV28; cdr3_aa: CASRTGFLAEKLFF; cdr3_nt: TGTGCCAGCAGGACAGGGTTTTTGGCTGAAAAACTGTTTTTT
clone_size: few; j_call: TRBJ2-1; d_call: .; v_call: TRBV2; cdr3_aa: CASSDDQAVNEQFF; cdr3_nt: TGTGCCAGCAGTGATGATCAAGCCGTCAATGAGCAGTTCTTC
clone_size: few; j_call: TRBJ2-7; d_call: .; v_call: TRBV20-1; cdr3_aa: CIARKGSSYEQYF; cdr3_nt: TGCATAGCACGCAAGGGAAGCTCCTACGAGCAGTACTTC
clone_size: few; j_call: TRBJ1-1; d_call: .; v_call: TRBV29-1; cdr3_aa: CSVTDTPNTEAFF; cdr3_nt: TGCAGCGTTACGGACACACCGAACACTGAAGCTTTCTTT
clone_size: .; j_call: TRBJ2-3; d_call: TRBD1; v_call: TRBV27; cdr3_aa: CASSPSRDRGRGYF; cdr3_nt: TGTGCCAGCAGTCCGTCCCGGGACAGGGGGCGAGGGTATTTT
clone_size: .; j_call: TRBJ2-7; d_call: .; v_call: TRBV29-1; cdr3_aa: CSVVLRDKSYNEQYF; cdr3_nt: TGCAGCGTTGTCCTCCGGGACAAGTCCTACAATGAGCAGTACTTC
clone_size: .; j_call: TRBJ2-3; d_call: TRBD2; v_call: TRBV7-9; cdr3_aa: CASSTRGGHLPDTQYF; cdr3_nt: TGTGCCAGCAGTACCCGCGGGGGGCACCTCCCAGATACGCAGTATTTT
clone_size: few; j_call: TRBJ2-5; d_call: TRBD2; v_call: TRBV5-1; cdr3_aa: CASSGGLAGVQETQYF; cdr3_nt: TGCGCCAGCAGCGGGGGACTAGCGGGGGTCCAAGAGACCCAGTACTTC
clone_size: few; j_call: TRBJ2-3; d_call: .; v_call: TRBV12-3/TRBV12-4; cdr3_aa: CASSLATSDTQYF; cdr3_nt: TGTGCCAGCAGTTTAGCGACTTCAGATACGCAGTATTTT
clone_size: .; j_call: TRBJ2-3; d_call: TRBD1; v_call: TRBV9; cdr3_aa: CAGSERDRGDFGTDTQYF; cdr3_nt: TGTGCCGGCAGCGAGAGGGACAGGGGTGACTTTGGCACAGATACGCAGTATTTT
clone_size: .; j_call: TRBJ2-4; d_call: .; v_call: TRBV28; cdr3_aa: CASSNKALDIQYF; cdr3_nt: TGTGCCAGCAGTAACAAGGCCCTGGACATTCAGTACTTC
clone_size: few; j_call: TRBJ1-5; d_call: TRBD1; v_call: TRBV20-1; cdr3_aa: CSAATGGQQPQHF; cdr3_nt: TGCAGTGCTGCAACAGGGGGCCAGCAGCCCCAGCATTTT
clone_size: .; j_call: TRBJ1-5; d_call: .; v_call: TRBV7-8; cdr3_aa: CASSKGGGNQPQHF; cdr3_nt: TGTGCCAGCTCCAAGGGTGGTGGCAATCAGCCCCAGCATTTT
clone_size: .; j_call: TRBJ2-1; d_call: TRBD2; v_call: TRBV7-2; cdr3_aa: CASSLLPGLAGTYNEQFF; cdr3_nt: TGTGCCAGCAGCTTACTCCCGGGACTAGCGGGGACCTACAATGAGCAGTTCTTC
clone_size: .; j_call: TRBJ2-7; d_call: TRBD2; v_call: TRBV6-6; cdr3_aa: CASSLTGTSGRNEQYF; cdr3_nt: TGTGCCAGCAGCCTCACCGGGACTAGCGGGAGAAACGAGCAGTACTTC
clone_size: .; j_call: TRBJ2-2; d_call: .; v_call: TRBV6-1; cdr3_aa: CASKPGPGTGELFF; cdr3_nt: TGTGCCAGCAAGCCGGGTCCGGGCACCGGGGAGCTGTTTTTT
clone_size: few; j_call: TRBJ2-3; d_call: TRBD2; v_call: TRBV9; cdr3_aa: CASSVAAGGFTDTQYF; cdr3_nt: TGTGCCAGCAGCGTAGCTGCGGGAGGCTTCACAGATACGCAGTATTTT
clone_size: .; j_call: TRBJ2-7; d_call: .; v_call: TRBV28; cdr3_aa: CASSLGVGVIYEQYF; cdr3_nt: TGTGCCAGCAGTTTGGGAGTCGGGGTGATCTACGAGCAGTACTTC
clone_size: .; j_call: TRBJ2-7; d_call: .; v_call: TRBV20-1; cdr3_aa: CSAKGGPYEQYF; cdr3_nt: TGCAGTGCTAAAGGGGGGCCCTACGAGCAGTACTTC
clone_size: .; j_call: TRBJ2-7; d_call: .; v_call: TRBV28; cdr3_aa: CASSSADSNQAYEQYF; cdr3_nt: TGTGCCAGCAGTTCCGCAGACAGTAATCAGGCCTACGAGCAGTACTTC
clone_size: .; j_call: TRBJ2-5; d_call: .; v_call: TRBV7-3; cdr3_aa: CASSLKSSQETQYF; cdr3_nt: TGTGCCAGCAGCTTAAAGTCCAGCCAAGAGACCCAGTACTTC
clone_size: .; j_call: TRBJ2-4; d_call: .; v_call: TRBV29-1; cdr3_aa: CSVAVGTHTKNIQYF; cdr3_nt: TGCAGCGTTGCAGTAGGGACTCACACCAAAAACATTCAGTACTTC
clone_size: once; j_call: TRBJ2-2; d_call: .; v_call: TRBV11-2; cdr3_aa: CASSRMNTGELFF; cdr3_nt: TGTGCCAGCAGCCGGATGAACACCGGGGAGCTGTTTTTT
clone_size: .; j_call: TRBJ2-1; d_call: .; v_call: TRBV18; cdr3_aa: CASSPPTVDEQFF; cdr3_nt: TGTGCCAGCTCGCCTCCGACTGTGGATGAGCAGTTCTTC
clone_size: .; j_call: TRBJ2-3; d_call: .; v_call: TRBV5-1; cdr3_aa: CASSSATRTDTQYF; cdr3_nt: TGCGCCAGCAGCTCCGCAACTCGCACAGATACGCAGTATTTT
clone_size: .; j_call: TRBJ2-7; d_call: .; v_call: TRBV2; cdr3_aa: CAIRQVGTTSSYEQYF; cdr3_nt: TGTGCCATCCGACAGGTGGGGACTACAAGCTCCTACGAGCAGTACTTC
clone_size: .; j_call: TRBJ1-6; d_call: .; v_call: TRBV5-1; cdr3_aa: CVSSSAGSSYNSPLHF; cdr3_nt: TGCGTCAGCAGCTCCGCGGGAAGCTCCTATAATTCACCCCTCCACTTT
clone_size: few; j_call: TRBJ2-5; d_call: TRBD1; v_call: TRBV25-1; cdr3_aa: CASSVGQGAGQETQYF; cdr3_nt: TGTGCCAGCAGTGTAGGACAGGGGGCCGGCCAAGAGACCCAGTACTTC
clone_size: many; j_call: TRBJ2-3; d_call: .; v_call: TRBV7-8; cdr3_aa: CASSPLGPDTQYF; cdr3_nt: TGTGCCAGCAGCCCCTTGGGCCCAGATACGCAGTATTTT
clone_size: .; j_call: TRBJ2-7; d_call: .; v_call: TRBV5-1; cdr3_aa: CASSRTGSHAGHEQYF; cdr3_nt: TGCGCCAGCAGCAGGACCGGATCTCACGCTGGCCACGAGCAGTACTTC
clone_size: .; j_call: TRBJ1-6; d_call: .; v_call: TRBV12-3/TRBV12-4; cdr3_aa: CASSIARNSPLHF; cdr3_nt: TGTGCCAGCAGCATCGCCCGAAATTCACCCCTCCACTTT
clone_size: .; j_call: TRBJ2-7; d_call: TRBD2; v_call: TRBV29-1; cdr3_aa: CSVAGLAGYEQYF; cdr3_nt: TGCAGCGTCGCGGGACTAGCGGGATACGAGCAGTACTTC
clone_size: .; j_call: TRBJ2-3; d_call: TRBD2; v_call: TRBV2; cdr3_aa: CASRSGTSADTQYF; cdr3_nt: TGTGCCAGCAGATCCGGGACTAGCGCAGATACGCAGTATTTT
clone_size: .; j_call: TRBJ2-1; d_call: .; v_call: TRBV29-1; cdr3_aa: CSVIGLTISNEQFF; cdr3_nt: TGCAGCGTTATAGGACTAACTATCTCCAATGAGCAGTTCTTC
clone_size: .; j_call: TRBJ2-7; d_call: TRBD2; v_call: TRBV28; cdr3_aa: CASKKSGRAYEQYF; cdr3_nt: TGTGCCAGCAAGAAAAGCGGGAGGGCCTACGAGCAGTACTTC
clone_size: .; j_call: TRBJ2-1; d_call: TRBD2; v_call: TRBV28; cdr3_aa: CAIRGTSENNEQFF; cdr3_nt: TGTGCCATCCGAGGGACTAGCGAAAACAATGAGCAGTTCTTC
clone_size: .; j_call: TRBJ2-7; d_call: TRBD1; v_call: TRBV29-1; cdr3_aa: CSVGTGAYEQYF; cdr3_nt: TGCAGCGTTGGAACAGGGGCCTACGAGCAGTACTTC
clone_size: .; j_call: TRBJ1-2; d_call: TRBD1; v_call: TRBV12-3/TRBV12-4; cdr3_aa: CASSRSRGESGYTF; cdr3_nt: TGTGCCAGCAGCCGCTCCAGGGGGGAGTCTGGCTACACCTTC